Shown below are 17 T cell receptor beta chains from a single sample sequenced in a study of PD-1 blockade in classical Hodgkin lymphoma. TCRdb's table, derived via immunoSEQ multiplex PCR, lists solely in-frame clones and lacks some. The data hold about 38,000 clones, with 77% observed a single time. Time point given: cycle 4 day 1 (C4D1), after more than 5 weeks of nivolumab. The patients all showed relapse after autologous stem cell transplantation, while their brentuximab vedotin exposure varied. The source was peripheral blood mononuclear cells (PBMCs), collected before the fourth cycle of nivolumab. These receptors were taken from a human donor with classical Hodgkin lymphoma.

The chain links TRBV19 to TRBJ1-4; D call uncertain. Trimming removed 10 bases at V and 8 bases at J, with 17 bases between. This CDR3 has 13 residues. Germline V gene data show CDR1 as LNHDA and CDR2 as SQIVND (reference sequence). The CDR3 sequence: CATPPEVEEKLFF. CDR3 nucleotide sequence: TGTGCCACCCCTCCTGAGGTGGAGGAAAAACTGTTTTTT.

V is TRBV19 and J is TRBJ1-2, with TRBD1 matching 7 bases. V lost 7 bases and J lost 0; bases outside the gene matches: 5. This CDR3 has 14 residues. Germline loops: CDR1 LNHDA, CDR2 SQIVND (reference sequence). The CDR3 DNA reads as TGTGCCAGTACCCGGGACAGATCTAACTATGGCTACACCTTC. It is translated as CASTRDRSNYGYTF.

The V gene is TRBV7-6, the J gene TRBJ2-5, with TRBD1 identical over 10 bases. Trimming took 3 bases from V and 5 from J; bases not matched to a gene: 12. CDR3 length equals 17 residues. Germline CDR1 SGHVS, CDR2 FNYEAQ. The CDR3 loop reads CASSFQNSGTGAETQYF. DNA of the CDR3: TGTGCCAGCAGCTTCCAGAACTCCGGGACAGGGGCCGAGACCCAGTACTTC.

The chain carries TRBV12-2 and TRBJ1-5. TRBV12-2 constitutes a pseudogene. There are 16 residues in the CDR3. CDR3 coding DNA: TGTGCAAGTCGCTTAGTTGTCCTACCAAGCAATCAGCCCCAGCATTTT. This sequence encodes CASRLVVLPSNQPQHF.

The genes are TRBV7-6 and TRBJ2-5, with TRBD2 identical over 7 bases. Per germline, CDR1 SGHVS and CDR2 FNYEAQ. V shed 1 base and J 5 bases; nucleotides not matched to a gene: 7. The CDR3 runs to 15 residues. The CDR3 coding sequence is TGTGCCAGCAGCTTAGAGCGGGGAGCGTATGAGACCCAGTACTTC. It is translated as CASSLERGAYETQYF. The whole variable domain, remainder taken from reference TRBV7-6 and TRBJ2-5, is GAGVSQSPRYKVTKRGQDVALRCDPISGHVSLYWYRQALGQGPEFLTYFNYEAQQDKSGLPNDRFSAERPEGSISTLTIQRTEQRDSAMYRCASSLERGAYETQYFGPGTRLLVL.

This rearrangement joins TRBV28 to TRBJ1-6; possible D gene TRBD1, 6 bases. The CDR3 runs to 16 residues. Germline values: CDR1 MDHEN, CDR2 SYDVKM. Trimming pared 2 bases from V and 14 bases from J, leaving 22 bases between. CDR3 sequence (DNA): TGTGCCAGCAGTTTAAGGGTCGGCCCAGGGGTAAGCACCCTCCACTTT. Protein sequence: CASSLRVGPGVSTLHF.

The genes are TRBV7-2 and TRBJ1-5, with D perhaps TRBD1 (6 bases). The CDR3 has 16 amino acids. V dropped 5 bases and J dropped 5 bases, with 19 bases sitting between them. Germline V CDR1 and CDR2: SGHTA, FQGNSA. The CDR3 DNA is TGTGCCAGCAGCCCGATGGGGGGGGCAAACGATCAGCCCCAGCATTTT. Encoded protein: CASSPMGGANDQPQHF. Using reference TRBV7-2 and TRBJ1-5 for the parts outside the CDR3, the full variable domain is GAGVSQSPSNKVTEKGKDVELRCDPISGHTALYWYRQSLGQGLEFLIYFQGNSAPDKSGLPSDRFSAERTGGSVSTLTIQRTQQEDSAVYLCASSPMGGANDQPQHFGDGTRLSIL.

The V gene is TRBV5-1, the J gene TRBJ2-2, with D possibly being TRBD1 (6 bases). Germline CDR1 SGHRS, CDR2 YFSETQ. V lost 4 bases and J 7 bases, leaving 17 bases between the germline ends. This CDR3 region has 15 residues. For the CDR3, the DNA is TGCGCCAGCAGCCTCCGGGACATCTTGAACGGGGAGCTGTTTTTT. Residues: CASSLRDILNGELFF.

Here the CDR3 reads CASSGLYSNQPQHF. CDR3 nucleotides: TGTGCCAGCAGTGGCCTATATAGCAATCAGCCCCAGCATTTT. V usage is TRBV25-1 and J usage is TRBJ1-5; D not certain. Germline V gene lookup returns CDR1 MGHDK and CDR2 SYGVNS. The V end lost 4 bases, the J end lost 0 bases, and 7 bases lay between the germline ends. The length of the CDR3 is 14 residues.

This sequence joins TRBV19 and TRBJ2-3; D uncertain. Germline V lookup: CDR1 LNHDA, CDR2 SQIVND (reference sequence). Trimming took off 3 bases at V and 4 bases at J, with 14 bases between the two ends. The CDR3 is made up of 15 amino acids. As DNA, the CDR3 is TGTGCCAGTAGTATTTTGGCGAGTGTTGCAGATACGCAGTATTTT. Translating it yields CASSILASVADTQYF.

The sample holds one count of this clone. V usage is TRBV28 and J usage is TRBJ1-4; possibly TRBD1 for D (6 bases). Trimming took off 7 bases at V and 7 bases at J, with 10 bases between the two ends. CDR1 and CDR2 (germline): MDHEN, SYDVKM. The CDR3 consists of 12 residues. The CDR3: CASTPGVEKLFF. The CDR3 DNA reads as TGTGCCAGCACTCCAGGGGTTGAAAAACTGTTTTTT.

V gene TRBV4-1 combines with J gene TRBJ2-3; TRBD2 matches at 12 bases. Germline V gene sequence: CDR1 MGHRA, CDR2 YSYEKL. Trimming cost V 0 bases and J 2 bases; bases outside gene matches: 3. The CDR3 spans 17 residues. CDR3 sequence: CASSQDRTSGTTDTQYF. The CDR3 nucleotides read TGCGCCAGCAGCCAAGACAGGACTAGCGGGACCACAGATACGCAGTATTTT.

As DNA, the CDR3 is TGTGCCAGCAGTGAAAGGGTATGGACAGAAGAAAAACTGTTTTTT. Translating gives CASSERVWTEEKLFF. The genes are TRBV6-1 and TRBJ1-4; tentatively, D is TRBD1 (6 bases). CDR1 and CDR2 from the germline V gene are MNHNS and SASEGT. V gave up 2 bases and J gave up 8 bases, with 15 bases separating them. The CDR3 is 15 amino acids.

The genes are TRBV6-1 and TRBJ1-4; D call uncertain. Germline loops: CDR1 MNHNS, CDR2 SASEGT. Trimming removed 7 bases from V and 3 bases from J, with 9 bases in between. This CDR3 contains 13 residues. Written as DNA, the CDR3 is TGTGCCAGCACCGGGAGGTCTAATGAAAAACTGTTTTTT. Amino acids: CASTGRSNEKLFF.

This chain uses TRBV30 with TRBJ1-1; D gene ambiguous. The CDR3 covers 12 residues. Germline V CDR1 and CDR2: GTSNPN, SVGIG (reference sequence). V was shortened by 4 bases and J by 6 bases, with 12 bases between the two germline ends. Here the CDR3 reads CAWKVDSAEAFF. DNA of the CDR3: TGTGCCTGGAAAGTCGACTCCGCTGAAGCTTTCTTT. Filled out from reference TRBV30 and TRBJ1-1, the complete variable domain reads SQTIHQWPATLVQPVGSPLSLECTVEGTSNPNLYWYRQAAGRGLQLLFYSVGIGQISSEVPQNLSASRPQDRQFILSSKKLLLSDSGFYLCAWKVDSAEAFFGQGTRLTVV.

The chain employs TRBV5-4 and TRBJ2-2; 8 bases are a match to TRBD1. The germline CDR1 and CDR2 sequences are SGHNT and YYREEE (reference sequence). The CDR3 is 17 residues long. The V segment lost 0 bases and the J segment 2 bases; nucleotides outside the gene matches: 6. This chain's CDR3 is CASSLGTGYENTGELFF. The CDR3 DNA sequence: TGTGCCAGCAGCTTGGGGACAGGGTACGAAAACACCGGGGAGCTGTTTTTT.

The CDR3 region is CASSLIRQGVSDTQYF. CDR3 bases: TGTGCCAGCAGTTTGATTCGACAGGGGGTGTCAGATACGCAGTATTTT. This chain links TRBV27 with TRBJ2-3; 9 bases line up with TRBD1. The germline V gene encodes CDR1 MNHEY and CDR2 SMNVEV (reference sequence). The CDR3 has 16 amino acids. V trimming: 3 bases; J trimming: 4 bases; junction bases outside the gene matches: 8.